This record concerns one T cell receptor (beta chain) sequence. This clonotype was detected only a few times. Its recognized antigen is unknown. The input lacks base qualities; no much larger clone sits a single base away. The roughly 39 donors, aged roughly 6 to 90 years, were systemically healthy Caucasian individuals from Russia. Approximately 9 milliliters of peripheral blood were collected from each donor into EDTA-treated Vacutainer tubes. Ficoll-Paque density-gradient centrifugation was used to isolate PBMCs, with at least 6.5 million obtained per sample. Total RNA, at least 6 micrograms per sample, was extracted from PBMCs with Trizol reagent. For every donor, an aliquot of PBMCs went through flow cytometry to measure the percentages of naive CD45RAhigh/CD27high T cells. From the cysteine through the phenylalanine, the CDR3 covers 16 amino acids. Left in the record is the CDR3 DNA by itself, 48 bases read in frame from the first base. V and J are trimmed by 9 bases and 0 bases, and the gene matches miss 12 bases of the junction. The germline V gene (reference sequence) provides CDR1 LGHDT and CDR2 YNNKEL.

The library was built by means of 5' RACE. TCRdb names Illumina HiSeq 2500 as the instrument used. The second PCR ran for roughly 7 to 12 cycles and used a J-beta primer mix along with a sample-barcoded 5' primer. A template-switch 5' adaptor carrying 12 random nucleotides introduced a unique molecular identifier onto each TCR beta cDNA molecule. Each sample yielded at least 2.5 million CDR3-containing paired-end reads. All of the RNA was converted into first-strand cDNA using the Mint cDNA synthesis kit, with a TRBC-specific oligonucleotide serving as the primer. After uracil-DNA glycosylase treatment, a first 18-cycle PCR used universal primers M1SS and BC2_uni_R on all cDNA. The paper's processing steps were these. For normalization, 1 million high-quality reads, each with a distinct molecular identifier, were randomly selected from each sample. Reads with shared molecular identifiers were discarded instead of being binned into consensus sequences. CDR3 identification, clonotype clustering and error correction used MiTCR with a Q25 quality threshold and the strictest error-elimination algorithm. A nonparametric unseen species model with Euler transformation was used to estimate lower-bound total TCR beta diversity. The public reads were quality trimmed at Q25 with fastp and then assembled into clones with MiXCR by TCRdb, keeping productive beta chains. Each entry merges the rows of one CDR3 protein and shows their most common DNA and genes. It is TCRdb's table, rather than the study itself, that gives the V and J calls and clone size. The sample table shows approximately 960,000 distinct CDR3 sequences, and about 27% are seen once. The ten top clones hold 10% of the sample.

This sample stems from a study of blood T cells in healthy people across ages (dated by TCRdb to between 2014 and 2017). Regarding the study in general: In model experiments, template switching captured about one uniquely barcoded TCR beta cDNA molecule for every two T cells. The study measured age-related changes in TCR beta repertoire diversity using deep sequencing normalized with unique cDNA molecular identifiers. The donors were divided into four age groups: young (average about 16 years), middle-aged (approximately 42), aged (about 62) and long-lived (nearly 85). For two donors (one aged 18 to 29 and one aged 80 or older), the study analyzed two additional independent replicas of 1 million unique cDNA reads from the same blood draw.

The full study reports these points: As age increased, observed TCR beta diversity per million T cells dropped in a roughly linear way, and a significant reduction was already evident by age about 36. Total diversity estimates from one million sequenced T cells were considered lower bounds and underestimates. A strong correlation was found between observed TCR beta diversity and the percentage of naive T cells measured by flow cytometry. Since profiling was done on bulk unsorted PBMCs, naive and antigen-experienced compartments could not be conclusively compared. Compared with the aged group, the long-lived group had more naive CD4+ T cells, fewer expanded clones and increased TCR diversity, a pattern suggesting age selection. Because the CMV infection status of the donors was unknown, age-related changes in expanded clonotypes may potentially have been confounded.

The sample was also linked to a second study, of T cells of mothers and their children. The second study's paper adds: Nine systemically healthy Caucasian individuals served as donors, namely three mothers together with their six children. cDNA synthesis consumed the entire amount of extracted RNA, loaded at approximately 1.5 ug RNA in each 15 ul reaction. In the second PCR, the M1S primer introduced both the sample barcodes and 2-4 random nucleotides. Each mother yielded over 9.5 million TCR beta CDR3 reads and each child about 3 million reads. Thymic selection shapes the output of TCR recombination in a similar way in related and unrelated pairs, and inherited differences have a minor effect. Normalized repertoire overlap was always found to be slightly, but never significantly, higher in related mother-child pairs than in unrelated mother-child pairs. Persistent microchimeric T cell clones were not detected, at a sensitivity of 85 to 100 clones per million clonotypes. The study used deep NGS to compare TCR beta repertoires of mothers and children, seeking features distinguishing related mother-child pairs from unrelated individuals. The mean age was roughly 36 +/- 4 years for the mothers and approximately 11 +/- 4 years for the children. After adapter ligation was performed with NEBNext reagents, the libraries were sequenced on an Illumina HiSeq 2000 with 100+100 nt paired-end reads. To prevent cross-contamination, the mother and child libraries were prepared one month apart and sequenced in separate runs. Between roughly 500,000 and 2,300,000 distinct TCR beta clonotypes were identified per donor. Naive TCR beta clonotypes were estimated from low-frequency clonotypes matched to each donor's FACS-determined naive share, without sorting.

Rearrangement joined TRBV3-1 to TRBJ2-5; 8 bases in the middle match TRBD2. The sequenced sample consisted of blood. The TCR was taken from a woman aged 40 to 50 in good health. CDR3 region: CASEDGGASYQETQYF. The DNA reads as follows: TGTGCCAGTGAGGACGGGGGGGCCTCCTACCAAGAGACCCAGTACTTC.